In this sample, the clone carrying this TCR beta chain turned up many times. As yet, its antigen is unknown. This sample was included in a study of T cells in Graves' hyperthyroidism and ophthalmopathy. PBMCs were derived from about 10 ml fresh peripheral blood. Losses at the gene ends were 2 bases for V and 12 bases for J; bases not matched to a gene: 5. Germline V gene data show CDR1 as PRHDT and CDR2 as FYEKMQ (reference sequence). The CDR3 has 12 residues. TCR beta CDR3 sequences were amplified from RNA transcripts. The HTBI primer set drove a first-round RT-PCR of the TCR CDR3. One entry per CDR3 protein results from TCRdb running MiXCR on the multiplex PCR reads. The sample lists 400,000 or so distinct CDR3 sequences; around 15% were seen once. Notes on the study in general: Most thyroid-expanded clonotypes above 0.001 were also found in blood.

Sample: blood. This sequence joins TRBV13 and TRBJ2-3; TRBD2 matches 7 bases. The TCR was taken from a man aged 50-59 years with Graves' ophthalmopathy. CDR3 amino acids: CASSLPGLDQYF. The CDR3 DNA follows: TGTGCCAGCAGCTTACCTGGACTAGACCAGTATTTT.